The rows below give T cell receptor beta chains drawn from one sample of a study of cytomegalovirus exposure and HLA in healthy donors. The assay was immunoSEQ multiplex PCR, and TCRdb's table has in-frame clones only and misses some. The sample shows over 150,000 clones, roughly 80% of them seen only once. The specimen sequenced was PBMCs. These receptor sequences come from a male donor in good health and CMV-seronegative. CDR3s include the opening cysteine and the closing phenylalanine or tryptophan. A D gene is named only where the DNA matches it firmly. Only some rows state a clone size, as once, few, many or a class for expanded clones.

clone_size d_call cdr3_length j_call v_call cdr3_nt cdr3_aa
NA NA 14 TRBJ2-7 TRBV7-2 TGTGCCAGCAGCTTTGGGGGAGGCTCCTACGAGCAGTACTTC CASSFGGGSYEQYF
NA TRBD1 17 TRBJ2-5 TRBV7-9 TGTGCCAGCAGCCGCCTAGGACAGGGCAAGAAACAAGAGACCCAGTACTTC CASSRLGQGKKQETQYF
few NA 15 TRBJ1-1 TRBV7-9 TGTGCCAGCAGCCTCGACCTACAGGTGAACACTGAAGCTTTCTTT CASSLDLQVNTEAFF
NA NA 12 TRBJ2-2 TRBV5-1 TGCGCCAGCCGGGAGAACACCGGGGAGCTGTTTTTT CASRENTGELFF
NA NA 14 TRBJ1-2 TRBV4-1 TGCGCCAGCAGCCAAGAACCTCGGGTCGGAGGCTACACCTTC CASSQEPRVGGYTF
few NA 15 TRBJ2-1 TRBV10-2 TGCGCCAGCAAGATGAGGGGGGGGGCCCAAAATGAGCAGTTCTTC CASKMRGGAQNEQFF
NA NA 18 TRBJ2-7 TRBV9 TGTGCCAGCAGCGTCGGAAGTACCGCCAGCGGAGGATCCTACGAGCAGTACTTC CASSVGSTASGGSYEQYF
NA TRBD2 15 TRBJ2-5 TRBV14 TGTGCCAGCAGCCACGGACTAGGTTTGGGAGAGACCCAGTACTTC CASSHGLGLGETQYF
NA TRBD1 13 TRBJ2-7 TRBV7-9 TGTGCCAGCGGTCCGGGACAGGGCGACGAGCAGTACTTC CASGPGQGDEQYF
NA NA 15 TRBJ2-2 TRBV7-2 TGTGCCAGCAGCTTTAGGGGTTCCGTCGCCGGGGAGCTGTTTTTT CASSFRGSVAGELFF
NA TRBD1 14 TRBJ1-5 TRBV7-9 TGTGCCAGCAGCCCGGGACAGGGTAATCAGCCCCAGCATTTT CASSPGQGNQPQHF
NA TRBD1 10 TRBJ1-1 TRBV29-1 TGCAGCGTGACAGGGACCGAAGCTTTCTTT CSVTGTEAFF
NA NA 14 TRBJ1-6 TRBV18 TGTGCCAGCTCACCGCGAATCGGTGATTCACCCCTCCACTTT CASSPRIGDSPLHF
NA TRBD2 17 TRBJ2-3 TRBV5-1 TGCGCCAGCAGCTTGTCGGGACAAGCGGGGGGACAAGATACGCAGTATTTT CASSLSGQAGGQDTQYF
NA NA 14 TRBJ1-3 TRBV5-1 TGCGCCAGCAGCTTTGACAAGTCTGGAAACACCATATATTTT CASSFDKSGNTIYF
NA NA 15 TRBJ2-5 TRBV6-5 TGTGCCAGCTCGATCGCGGGACAGCCGGCCAAGACCCAGTACTTC CASSIAGQPAKTQYF
NA NA 15 TRBJ1-2 TRBV5-1 TGCGCCAGCAGCTTGGGAGGCCTCGCTAACTATGGCTACACCTTC CASSLGGLANYGYTF
NA TRBD2 14 TRBJ2-3 TRBV6-1 TGTGCCAGCAGTGGACGGACTAGTTCCGATACGCAGTATTTT CASSGRTSSDTQYF
once TRBD2 13 TRBJ2-5 TRBV7-8 TGTGCCAGCAGCTTCCTAGCGGGGGATCCCCAGTACTTC CASSFLAGDPQYF
NA TRBD1 15 TRBJ2-7 TRBV6-1 TGTGCCACCCTACCGCGCGGGGCAGGGGGCCGCGAGCAGTACTTC CATLPRGAGGREQYF
NA TRBD1 14 TRBJ1-2 TRBV7-9 TGTGCCAGCAGCTTGCCATCAGGGGGCCCTGGCTACACCTTC CASSLPSGGPGYTF
few NA 12 TRBJ1-1 TRBV11-2 TGTGCCAGCAGCTTATCCAGGGTCCAAGCTTTCTTT CASSLSRVQAFF
NA TRBD2 15 TRBJ2-3 TRBV15 TGTGCCACCAGTTTTAGGACTAGCGGGGCTGATACGCAGTATTTT CATSFRTSGADTQYF
NA NA 15 TRBJ2-5 TRBV7-9 TGTGCCAGCAGCTCCGAGGGGGGGCGGTGGGAGACCCAGTACTTC CASSSEGGRWETQYF